This T cell receptor (beta chain) was recorded in a study of blood T cell repertoires in COVID-19. As for the study in general: Both acute and convalescent COVID-19 samples were obtained from the United States, Italy and Spain. In each case, the material was cDNA or gDNA derived from T cells, B-cell-depleted T cells, or PBMCs.

Clinical history as reported by participants underpinned cohort assignment. Profiling relied on immunoSEQ multiplex PCR, and the TCRdb table lists in-frame clones only, not all of them. The table has 250,000 to 300,000 clones, approximately 90% seen once. CDR1 is MNHEY and CDR2 is SVGAGI in the germline V gene. The CDR3 consists of 15 residues. Deletions cut 6 bases from V and 1 base from J, with 16 bases between. The sequence derives from a middle-aged woman with acute COVID-19. The chain uses TRBV6-5 and TRBJ2-7, with TRBD1 as a possible D gene (6 bases). Sequencing used PBMCs or T cells enriched from blood (not recorded which). Written as DNA, the CDR3 is TGTGCCAGCAGGACCCTTCGGACAGAGTCCTACGAGCAGTACTTC. It encodes CASRTLRTESYEQYF.